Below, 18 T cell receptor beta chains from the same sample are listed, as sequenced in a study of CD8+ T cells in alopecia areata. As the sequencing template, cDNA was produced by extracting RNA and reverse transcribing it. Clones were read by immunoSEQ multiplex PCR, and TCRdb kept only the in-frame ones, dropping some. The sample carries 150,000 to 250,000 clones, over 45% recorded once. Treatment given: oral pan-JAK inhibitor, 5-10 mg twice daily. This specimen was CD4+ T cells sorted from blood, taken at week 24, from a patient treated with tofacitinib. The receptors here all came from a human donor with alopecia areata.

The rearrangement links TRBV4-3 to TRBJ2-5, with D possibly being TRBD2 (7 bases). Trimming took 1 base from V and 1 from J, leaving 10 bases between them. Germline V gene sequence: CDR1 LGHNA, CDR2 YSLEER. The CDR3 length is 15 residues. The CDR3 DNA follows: TGCGCCAGCAGCCAAGCCCGGGGGGCCCAAGAGACCCAGTACTTC. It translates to CASSQARGAQETQYF.

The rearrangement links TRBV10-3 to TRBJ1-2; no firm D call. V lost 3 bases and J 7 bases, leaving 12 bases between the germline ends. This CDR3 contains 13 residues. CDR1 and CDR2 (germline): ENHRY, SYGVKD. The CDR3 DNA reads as TGTGCCATCAGTGACCGGCAGGAGGGTGGCTACACCTTC. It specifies CAISDRQEGGYTF.

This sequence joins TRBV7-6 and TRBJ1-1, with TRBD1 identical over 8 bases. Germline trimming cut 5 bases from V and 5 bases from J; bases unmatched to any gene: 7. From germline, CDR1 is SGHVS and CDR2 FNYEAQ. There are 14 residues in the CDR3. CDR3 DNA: TGTGCCAGCAGCCCAGGACAGGGAGGGACTGAAGCTTTCTTT. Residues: CASSPGQGGTEAFF. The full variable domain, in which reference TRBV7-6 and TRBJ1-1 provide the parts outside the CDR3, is GAGVSQSPRYKVTKRGQDVALRCDPISGHVSLYWYRQALGQGPEFLTYFNYEAQQDKSGLPNDRFSAERPEGSISTLTIQRTEQRDSAMYRCASSPGQGGTEAFFGQGTRLTVV.

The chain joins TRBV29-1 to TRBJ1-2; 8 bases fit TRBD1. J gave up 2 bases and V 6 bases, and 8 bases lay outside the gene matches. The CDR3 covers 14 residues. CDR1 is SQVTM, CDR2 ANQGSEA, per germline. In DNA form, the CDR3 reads TGCAGCGTCAATAGGGACAGGAGGAACTATGGCTACACCTTC. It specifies CSVNRDRRNYGYTF.

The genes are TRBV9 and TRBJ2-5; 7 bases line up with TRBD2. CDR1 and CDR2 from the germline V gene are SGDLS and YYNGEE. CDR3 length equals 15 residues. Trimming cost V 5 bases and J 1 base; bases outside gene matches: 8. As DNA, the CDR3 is TGTGCCAGCAGTGCCTCTAGCGGACTCCAAGAGACCCAGTACTTC. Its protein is CASSASSGLQETQYF. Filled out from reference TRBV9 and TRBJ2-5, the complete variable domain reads DSGVTQTPKHLITATGQRVTLRCSPRSGDLSVYWYQQSLDQGLQFLIQYYNGEERAKGNILERFSAQQFPDLHSELNLSSLELGDSALYFCASSASSGLQETQYFGPGTRLLVL.

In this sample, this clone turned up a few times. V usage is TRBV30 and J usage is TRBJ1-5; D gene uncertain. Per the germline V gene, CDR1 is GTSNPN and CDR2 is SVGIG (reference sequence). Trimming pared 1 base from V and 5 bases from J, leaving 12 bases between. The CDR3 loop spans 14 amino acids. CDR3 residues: CAWSDAALDQPQHF. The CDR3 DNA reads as TGTGCCTGGAGTGATGCAGCCCTAGATCAGCCCCAGCATTTT.

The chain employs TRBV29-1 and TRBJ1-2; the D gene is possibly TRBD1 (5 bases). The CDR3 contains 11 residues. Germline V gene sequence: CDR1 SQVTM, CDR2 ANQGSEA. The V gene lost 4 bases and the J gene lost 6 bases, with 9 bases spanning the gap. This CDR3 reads CSVVEDNGYTF. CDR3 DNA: TGCAGCGTTGTAGAGGACAATGGCTACACCTTC.

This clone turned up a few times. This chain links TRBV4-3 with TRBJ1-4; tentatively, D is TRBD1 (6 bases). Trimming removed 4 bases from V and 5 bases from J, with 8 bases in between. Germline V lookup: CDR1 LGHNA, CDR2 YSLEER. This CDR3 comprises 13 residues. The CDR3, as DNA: TGCGCCAGCAGCCGACAGGTCAATGAAAAACTGTTTTTT. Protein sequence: CASSRQVNEKLFF.

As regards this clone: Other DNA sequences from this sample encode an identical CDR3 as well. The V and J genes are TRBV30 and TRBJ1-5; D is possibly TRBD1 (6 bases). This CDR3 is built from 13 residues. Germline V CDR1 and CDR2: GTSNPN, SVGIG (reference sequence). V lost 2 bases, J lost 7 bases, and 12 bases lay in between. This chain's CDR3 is CAWSTRGGQPQHF. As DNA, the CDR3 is TGTGCCTGGAGTACCAGGGGAGGACAGCCCCAGCATTTT.

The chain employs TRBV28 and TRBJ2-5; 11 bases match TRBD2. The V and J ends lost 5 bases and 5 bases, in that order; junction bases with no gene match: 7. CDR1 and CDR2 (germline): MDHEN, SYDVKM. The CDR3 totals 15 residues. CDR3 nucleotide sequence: TGTGCCAGCAGTGTACTAGCGGGAGATAGGGAGACCCAGTACTTC. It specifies CASSVLAGDRETQYF.

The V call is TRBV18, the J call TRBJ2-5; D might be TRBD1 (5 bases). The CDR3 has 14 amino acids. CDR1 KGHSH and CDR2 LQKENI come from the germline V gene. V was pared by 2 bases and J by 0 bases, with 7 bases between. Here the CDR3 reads CASSPSRDQETQYF. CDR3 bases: TGTGCCAGCTCACCAAGCAGGGACCAAGAGACCCAGTACTTC.

The CDR3 loop is CAWSGGKQWGSGANVLTF. The CDR3 DNA sequence: TGTGCCTGGAGTGGAGGAAAGCAATGGGGGTCTGGGGCCAACGTCCTGACTTTC. The chain is built from TRBV30 and TRBJ2-6; the D gene could be TRBD1 or TRBD2 (5 bases each). This CDR3 has 18 amino acids. The V and J ends lost 1 base and 1 base respectively, with 17 bases between them. The germline V gene has CDR1 GTSNPN and CDR2 SVGIG (reference sequence).

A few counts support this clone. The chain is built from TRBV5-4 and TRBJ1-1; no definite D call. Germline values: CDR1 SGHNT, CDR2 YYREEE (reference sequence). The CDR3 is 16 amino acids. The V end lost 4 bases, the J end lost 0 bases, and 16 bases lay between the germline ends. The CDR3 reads CASSLKSTGMNTEAFF. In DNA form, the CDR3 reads TGTGCCAGCAGCCTGAAATCGACGGGGATGAACACTGAAGCTTTCTTT. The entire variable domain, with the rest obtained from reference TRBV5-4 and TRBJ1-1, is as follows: ETGVTQSPTHLIKTRGQQVTLRCSSQSGHNTVSWYQQALGQGPQFIFQYYREEENGRGNFPPRFSGLQFPNYSSELNVNALELDDSALYLCASSLKSTGMNTEAFFGQGTRLTVV.

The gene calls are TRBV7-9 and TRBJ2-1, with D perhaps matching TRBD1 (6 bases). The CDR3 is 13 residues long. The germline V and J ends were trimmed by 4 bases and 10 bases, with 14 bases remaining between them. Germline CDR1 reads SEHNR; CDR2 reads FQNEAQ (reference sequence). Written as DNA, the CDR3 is TGTGCCAGCAGCTACCCGACCCAGGGGGAGCAGTTCTTC. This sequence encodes CASSYPTQGEQFF.

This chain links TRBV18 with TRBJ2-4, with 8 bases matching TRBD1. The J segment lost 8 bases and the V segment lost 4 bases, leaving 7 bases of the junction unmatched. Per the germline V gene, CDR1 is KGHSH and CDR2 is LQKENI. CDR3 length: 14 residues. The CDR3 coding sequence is TGTGCCAGCTCACTCTCAGGGGGCGCGGACATTCAGTACTTC. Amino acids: CASSLSGGADIQYF.

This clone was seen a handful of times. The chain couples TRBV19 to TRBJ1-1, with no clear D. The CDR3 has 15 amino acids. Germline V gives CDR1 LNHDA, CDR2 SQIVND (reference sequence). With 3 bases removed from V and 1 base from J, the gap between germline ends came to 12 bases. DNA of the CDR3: TGTGCCAGTAGTATCCACGGCCTGAGGAACACTGAAGCTTTCTTT. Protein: CASSIHGLRNTEAFF.

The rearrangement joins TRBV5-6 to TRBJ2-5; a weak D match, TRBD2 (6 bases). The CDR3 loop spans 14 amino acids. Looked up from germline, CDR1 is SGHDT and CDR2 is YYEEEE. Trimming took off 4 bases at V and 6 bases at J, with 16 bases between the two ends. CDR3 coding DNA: TGTGCCAGCAGCCCCATTGGGACTCCGAAGACCCAGTACTTC. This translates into CASSPIGTPKTQYF.

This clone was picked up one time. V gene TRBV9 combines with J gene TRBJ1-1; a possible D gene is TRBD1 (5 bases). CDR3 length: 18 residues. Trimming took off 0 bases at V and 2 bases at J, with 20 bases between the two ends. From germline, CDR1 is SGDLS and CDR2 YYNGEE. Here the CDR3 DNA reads TGTGCCAGCAGCGTAGAAGGGCATGGTGGGGGAAGAAACACTGAAGCTTTCTTT. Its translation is CASSVEGHGGGRNTEAFF.